This entry lists 17 T cell receptor beta chains sequenced from one sample in a study of blood T cell repertoires in COVID-19. Data came from immunoSEQ multiplex PCR; TCRdb stores just in-frame clones and leaves some out. The sample includes some 140,000 clones, 80% to 85% of them seen just once. Sequenced: peripheral blood. The receptors were sampled from a woman between 55 and 75 years old with active or convalescent COVID-19.

The chain links TRBV7-2 to TRBJ2-2; D remains unclear. The CDR3 is 16 residues long. CDR1 SGHTA and CDR2 FQGNSA come from the germline V gene. The ends were cut back, 8 bases at V and 1 base at J, with 17 bases in the middle. As DNA, the CDR3 is TGTGCCAGCCCCGTTGGGCAGGCCGTGAACACCGGGGAGCTGTTTTTT. It translates to CASPVGQAVNTGELFF.

The J gene is TRBJ1-4, the V gene TRBV5-1; 7 bases are shared with TRBD1. This CDR3 contains 15 residues. Germline V gene data show CDR1 as SGHRS and CDR2 as YFSETQ. Germline trimming cut 7 bases from V and 2 bases from J; bases unmatched to any gene: 8. CDR3 DNA: TGCGCCAGCGCCACGATGGGACAGACTAATGAAAAACTGTTTTTT. This translates into CASATMGQTNEKLFF.

This chain uses TRBV28 with TRBJ1-2; no firm D call. Trimming took off 3 bases at V and 1 base at J, with 9 bases between the two ends. Germline V CDR1 and CDR2: MDHEN, SYDVKM. The CDR3 covers 14 residues. CDR3 region: CASSLYPSNYGYTF. The DNA of the CDR3 is TGTGCCAGCAGTTTGTATCCGAGTAACTATGGCTACACCTTC.

This chain uses TRBV28 with TRBJ1-6; a possible D gene is TRBD1 (5 bases). This CDR3 has 16 residues. The V gene's germline CDR1 is MDHEN and CDR2 SYDVKM. The V gene lost 5 bases and the J gene lost 1 base, with 12 bases spanning the gap. The CDR3 here is CASSPQDSSYNSPLHF. For the CDR3, the DNA is TGTGCCAGCAGTCCCCAAGACAGTTCCTATAATTCACCCCTCCACTTT. Full variable domain (outside the CDR3, taken from reference TRBV28 and TRBJ1-6): DVKVTQSSRYLVKRTGEKVFLECVQDMDHENMFWYRQDPGLGLRLIYFSYDVKMKEKGDIPEGYSVSREKKERFSLILESASTNQTSMYLCASSPQDSSYNSPLHFGNGTRLTVT.

This chain joins TRBV11-2 and TRBJ1-5; D gene uncertain. Germline V CDR1 and CDR2: SGHAT, FQNNGV. V was cut by 4 bases and J by 4 bases, with 8 bases left in between. The CDR3 is 13 amino acids. The CDR3 nucleotides read TGTGCCAGCAGCTCAACCGGGAATCAGCCCCAGCATTTT. Its protein product is CASSSTGNQPQHF. Full variable domain (remainder filled in from reference TRBV11-2 and TRBJ1-5): EAGVAQSPRYKIIEKRQSVAFWCNPISGHATLYWYQQILGQGPKLLIQFQNNGVVDDSQLPKDRFSAERLKGVDSTLKIQPAKLEDSAVYLCASSSTGNQPQHFGDGTRLSIL.

The chain has TRBV10-3 and TRBJ1-5; TRBD1 matches 9 bases. The CDR3 has 15 residues. CDR1 ENHRY and CDR2 SYGVKD come from the germline V gene. Trimming removed 10 bases from V and 7 bases from J; junction bases left unmatched: 14. The CDR3 DNA follows: TGTGCCACCTCGAGGGATGGACAGGGGAGACAGCCCCAGCATTTT. Protein: CATSRDGQGRQPQHF.

The V call is TRBV3-1 (or the pseudogene TRBV3-2), the J call TRBJ2-1; 13 bases fit TRBD2. This CDR3 is 18 amino acids long. J gave up 8 bases and V 3 bases, and 13 bases lay outside the gene matches. Germline CDR1 reads LGHDT; CDR2 reads YNNKEL (reference sequence). CDR3: CASSQDTGTSGMFDEQFF. CDR3 sequence (DNA): TGTGCCAGCAGCCAGGATACGGGGACTAGCGGGATGTTCGATGAGCAGTTCTTC.

The chain has TRBV6-2 or TRBV6-3 and TRBJ2-1; perhaps TRBD2 as D (5 bases). Per germline, CDR1 MNHEY and CDR2 SVGEGT. Trimming cost V 6 bases and J 3 bases, with 15 bases left between them. The CDR3 is made up of 15 amino acids. The CDR3 region is CASSRSGGFYNEQFF. The CDR3 DNA sequence: TGTGCCAGCAGCCGAAGCGGCGGTTTCTACAATGAGCAGTTCTTC.

The chain couples TRBV2 to TRBJ2-7; D call uncertain. Trimming stripped 7 bases from V and 4 bases from J, with 8 bases between. From germline, CDR1 is SNHLY and CDR2 FYNNEI. CDR3 length: 11 amino acids. The CDR3, as DNA: TGTGCCAGCAACCCCGAGTACGAGCAGTACGTC. Protein: CASNPEYEQYV.

The genes are TRBV29-1 and TRBJ2-2; 12 bases line up with TRBD2. V lost 6 bases, J lost 4 bases, and 3 bases stayed unmatched. The germline V gene has CDR1 SQVTM and CDR2 ANQGSEA. The CDR3 loop spans 14 amino acids. The CDR3 sequence is CSVGLAGRTGELFF. The CDR3 bases are TGCAGCGTCGGACTAGCGGGGCGCACCGGGGAGCTGTTTTTT.

V usage is TRBV6-5 and J usage is TRBJ1-4; D perhaps matches TRBD1 (5 bases). The CDR3 loop spans 14 amino acids. In germline, CDR1 is MNHEY, CDR2 SVGAGI. Trimming shortened V by 6 bases and J by 7 bases, and 15 bases separated the two germline ends. For the CDR3, the DNA is TGTGCCAGCAGCAATCGAGGGGAGGGTGAAAAACTGTTTTTT. Encoded protein: CASSNRGEGEKLFF.

This clone has only one observation. This sequence joins TRBV28 and TRBJ2-7, with a tentative D call TRBD2 (5 bases). Germline V gene data show CDR1 as MDHEN and CDR2 as SYDVKM. The V and J ends lost 7 bases and 4 bases respectively, with 20 bases between them. The CDR3 runs 15 residues. CDR3 loop: CASTMRRWESYEQYF. CDR3 DNA: TGTGCCAGCACCATGCGTCGGTGGGAGAGTTACGAGCAGTACTTC. The whole variable domain, remainder taken from reference TRBV28 and TRBJ2-7, is DVKVTQSSRYLVKRTGEKVFLECVQDMDHENMFWYRQDPGLGLRLIYFSYDVKMKEKGDIPEGYSVSREKKERFSLILESASTNQTSMYLCASTMRRWESYEQYFGPGTRLTVT.

The chain joins TRBV27 to TRBJ2-1; a possible D gene is TRBD1 (6 bases). Trimming took off 0 bases at V and 9 bases at J, with 9 bases between the two ends. Looked up from germline, CDR1 is MNHEY and CDR2 is SMNVEV (reference sequence). CDR3 size: 13 residues. For the CDR3, the DNA is TGTGCCAGCAGTTTATCGGGGACAAGTGAGCAGTTCTTC. Translated: CASSLSGTSEQFF.

The chain joins TRBV28 to TRBJ2-7; perhaps TRBD1 as D (6 bases). Deletions cut 6 bases from V and 0 bases from J, with 18 bases between. Germline loops: CDR1 MDHEN, CDR2 SYDVKM. The CDR3 extends over 16 amino acids. The CDR3 region is CASRFSLRDNSYEQYV. The CDR3 coding sequence is TGTGCCAGCAGGTTTTCCCTCCGGGACAACTCCTACGAGCAGTACGTC.

The chain employs TRBV19 and TRBJ2-1; 10 bases are shared with TRBD2. Germline V gene data show CDR1 as LNHDA and CDR2 as SQIVND (reference sequence). Trimming at V came to 1 base and at J to 7 bases, leaving 4 bases not matched to a gene. There are 15 residues in the CDR3. CDR3 loop: CASSIGSGRRNEQFF. The CDR3 coding sequence is TGTGCCAGTAGTATAGGTAGCGGGAGGCGAAATGAGCAGTTCTTC.

V is TRBV6-4 and J is TRBJ2-3; D gene unclear. The CDR3 extends over 13 amino acids. V lost 6 bases and J lost 4, with 11 bases in between. The germline V gene encodes CDR1 MRHNA and CDR2 SNTAGT. The CDR3 loop reads CASSADLADTQYF. In DNA, the CDR3 is TGTGCCAGCAGCGCGGATCTAGCAGATACGCAGTATTTT.

The chain uses TRBV11-2 and TRBJ2-2; the match to TRBD2 covers 10 bases. After removal of 3 bases from V and 2 bases from J, the junction contained 6 bases not matched to a gene. This CDR3 has 17 amino acids. The germline CDR1 and CDR2 sequences are SGHAT and FQNNGV. This chain's CDR3 is CASSFRSSGGNTGELFF. As DNA, the CDR3 is TGTGCCAGCAGCTTCCGATCTAGCGGGGGTAACACCGGGGAGCTGTTTTTT.